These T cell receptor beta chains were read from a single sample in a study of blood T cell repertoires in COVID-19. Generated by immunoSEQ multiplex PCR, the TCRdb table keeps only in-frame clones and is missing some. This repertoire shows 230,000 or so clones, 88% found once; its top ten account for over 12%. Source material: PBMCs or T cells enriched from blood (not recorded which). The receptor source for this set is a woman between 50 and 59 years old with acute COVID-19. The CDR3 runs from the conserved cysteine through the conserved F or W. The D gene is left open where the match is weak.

CDR3aa: CASSLILRANYGYTF; CDR3nt: TGTGCCAGCAGCTTGATACTGAGAGCTAACTATGGCTACACCTTC; v_gene: TRBV5-5; d_gene: .; j_gene: TRBJ1-2
CDR3aa: CASIPGQGSNEQFF; CDR3nt: TGTGCCAGCATACCGGGACAGGGATCCAATGAGCAGTTCTTC; v_gene: TRBV7-8; d_gene: TRBD1; j_gene: TRBJ2-1
CDR3aa: CAWAMGGARIEQYF; CDR3nt: TGTGCCTGGGCGATGGGGGGAGCTCGGATCGAGCAGTACTTC; v_gene: TRBV30; d_gene: .; j_gene: TRBJ2-7
CDR3aa: CASSKRAGPYEQYF; CDR3nt: TGTGCCAGCAGCAAGAGGGCAGGACCCTACGAGCAGTACTTC; v_gene: TRBV9; d_gene: .; j_gene: TRBJ2-7
CDR3aa: CASSPGAQGAVGQPQHF; CDR3nt: TGTGCCAGCAGCCCGGGCGCGCAGGGGGCCGTTGGTCAGCCCCAGCATTTT; v_gene: TRBV7-9; d_gene: TRBD1; j_gene: TRBJ1-5
CDR3aa: CAIRGGLNTEAFF; CDR3nt: TGTGCCATCAGGGGGGGACTGAACACTGAAGCTTTCTTT; v_gene: TRBV10-3; d_gene: .; j_gene: TRBJ1-1
CDR3aa: CASSVDSPNTEAFF; CDR3nt: TGTGCCAGCAGCGTAGACAGCCCGAACACTGAAGCTTTCTTT; v_gene: TRBV9; d_gene: .; j_gene: TRBJ1-1
CDR3aa: CASTPGTSGNNEQFF; CDR3nt: TGTGCCAGCACCCCCGGGACTAGCGGTAACAATGAGCAGTTCTTC; v_gene: TRBV6-5; d_gene: TRBD2; j_gene: TRBJ2-1
CDR3aa: CASSWAGAAYNEQFF; CDR3nt: TGTGCCAGCAGTTGGGCGGGAGCCGCCTACAATGAGCAGTTCTTC; v_gene: TRBV28; d_gene: TRBD2; j_gene: TRBJ2-1
CDR3aa: CASSPRLAGGSSQETQYF; CDR3nt: TGTGCCAGCTCACCTCGACTAGCGGGAGGAAGTAGCCAAGAGACCCAGTACTTC; v_gene: TRBV18; d_gene: TRBD2; j_gene: TRBJ2-5
CDR3aa: CASSQEGYRTNEQFF; CDR3nt: TGTGCCAGCAGCCAAGAGGGCTACCGGACAAATGAGCAGTTCTTC; v_gene: TRBV4-2; d_gene: .; j_gene: TRBJ2-1
CDR3aa: CASSETGAGNTIYF; CDR3nt: TGTGCCAGCAGCGAGACAGGGGCTGGAAACACCATATATTTT; v_gene: TRBV5-8; d_gene: TRBD1; j_gene: TRBJ1-3
CDR3aa: CASSTRLVPGELFF; CDR3nt: TGTGCCAGCAGCACCCGACTAGTACCCGGGGAGCTGTTTTTT; v_gene: TRBV9; d_gene: .; j_gene: TRBJ2-2
CDR3aa: CASSLGGQVKQPQHF; CDR3nt: TGCGCCAGCAGCTTGGGAGGACAGGTGAAGCAGCCCCAGCATTTT; v_gene: TRBV5-1; d_gene: TRBD1; j_gene: TRBJ1-5
CDR3aa: CASSQERLAGASYTQYF; CDR3nt: TGCGCCAGCAGCCAAGAAAGGCTAGCGGGAGCGTCGTATACGCAGTATTTT; v_gene: TRBV4-3; d_gene: TRBD2; j_gene: TRBJ2-3
CDR3aa: CASSLGLEIDTQYF; CDR3nt: TGTGCCAGCAGCTTGGGACTGGAAATTGATACGCAGTATTTT; v_gene: TRBV9; d_gene: .; j_gene: TRBJ2-3
CDR3aa: CASSSTEGQPQHF; CDR3nt: TGTGCCAGCAGCTCTACAGAGGGCCAGCCCCAGCATTTT; v_gene: TRBV7-9; d_gene: .; j_gene: TRBJ1-5